The sequence of this T cell receptor (beta chain) was determined in a study of CD8 T cells in ankylosing spondylitis. Findings and limits, study-wide: The study looked at matched synovial fluid samples from ankylosing spondylitis patients. Disease-linked clones were reported to be significantly enriched there. Past research had described some motif variants in reactive arthritis synovial fluid and blood. A TCR beta motif made of roughly eight highly homologous variants seemed typical of ankylosing spondylitis blood.

This clonotype has at least ten counts. Its antigen is still unknown. This CDR3 comprises 14 residues. Trimming removed 6 bases from V and 7 bases from J, with 15 bases in between. Making use of molecular barcodes, quantitative 5'-RACE generated TCR beta libraries. TCRdb ran MiXCR on the 5' RACE reads and lists one entry per CDR3 protein. The sample contains about 240,000 distinct CDR3 sequences, 8% to 9.5% of which appear only once. The sample consisted of blood, either unsorted or a sorted T cell fraction (not recorded which). The J gene is TRBJ2-2, the V gene TRBV12-3 or TRBV12-4; TRBD1 is a possible D gene (5 bases). This clonotype was obtained from a male donor with ankylosing spondylitis or in good health (not recorded which). The CDR3 protein is CASSPAGNGGELFF. For the CDR3, the DNA is TGTGCCAGCAGCCCTGCAGGGAATGGCGGGGAGCTGTTTTTT.